This is a list of T cell receptor beta chains from one sample in a study of blood T cell repertoires in COVID-19. Sequencing was performed with immunoSEQ multiplex PCR; in TCRdb, only in-frame clones are kept and a portion is missing. The table shows around 310,000 clones, with about nine tenths occurring only once. Sequenced sample: PBMCs or T cells enriched from blood (not recorded which). These receptors were taken from a woman aged 30 to 39 who had recovered from COVID-19. The CDR3 runs from the conserved cysteine through the conserved F or W. A D gene is named only where the DNA matches it firmly. Not every row has a clone size; where given, it reads once, few, many or a size class.

v_call: TRBV7-2
d_call: -
j_call: TRBJ2-7
clone_size: -
cdr3_aa: CASSLDSGLYEQYF
cdr3_nt: TGTGCCAGCAGCTTAGATAGCGGCCTATACGAGCAGTACTTC

v_call: TRBV10-3
d_call: TRBD1
j_call: TRBJ2-7
clone_size: -
cdr3_aa: CAISARDREVGEQYF
cdr3_nt: TGTGCCATCAGTGCCCGGGACAGGGAGGTGGGCGAGCAGTACTTC

v_call: TRBV5-6
d_call: -
j_call: TRBJ2-1
clone_size: -
cdr3_aa: CASSFRDWEIHEQFF
cdr3_nt: TGTGCCAGCAGCTTCCGGGACTGGGAGATCCATGAGCAGTTCTTC

v_call: TRBV12-5
d_call: TRBD1
j_call: TRBJ2-5
clone_size: -
cdr3_aa: CASGLWTGIQETQYF
cdr3_nt: TGTGCTAGTGGTTTGTGGACAGGGATACAAGAGACCCAGTACTTC

v_call: TRBV6-2/TRBV6-3
d_call: TRBD1
j_call: TRBJ1-1
clone_size: few
cdr3_aa: CASSYPRTGNTEAFF
cdr3_nt: TGTGCCAGCAGTTATCCTAGGACAGGGAACACTGAAGCTTTCTTT

v_call: TRBV9
d_call: TRBD2
j_call: TRBJ2-1
clone_size: -
cdr3_aa: CASSVVSSGRVDEQFF
cdr3_nt: TGTGCCAGCAGCGTGGTTTCTAGCGGGAGGGTCGATGAGCAGTTCTTC

v_call: TRBV18
d_call: TRBD1
j_call: TRBJ2-7
clone_size: -
cdr3_aa: CASSPPAGQGDEQYF
cdr3_nt: TGTGCCAGCTCACCACCGGCGGGACAGGGTGACGAGCAGTACTTC

v_call: TRBV11-2
d_call: -
j_call: TRBJ1-1
clone_size: -
cdr3_aa: CASSLVAGVNTEAFF
cdr3_nt: TGTGCCAGCAGCTTAGTGGCAGGGGTGAACACTGAAGCTTTCTTT

v_call: TRBV11-2
d_call: -
j_call: TRBJ2-1
clone_size: -
cdr3_aa: CASSFSSPGNEQFF
cdr3_nt: TGTGCCAGCAGCTTCTCCAGTCCGGGCAATGAGCAGTTCTTC

v_call: TRBV27
d_call: TRBD1
j_call: TRBJ2-7
clone_size: few
cdr3_aa: CASSSETGQGTSYEQYF
cdr3_nt: TGTGCCAGCAGTTCGGAAACGGGACAGGGGACGTCCTACGAGCAGTACTTC

v_call: TRBV9
d_call: -
j_call: TRBJ2-7
clone_size: -
cdr3_aa: CASSVEDGPYEQYF
cdr3_nt: TGTGCCAGCAGCGTGGAGGACGGACCCTACGAGCAGTACTTC

v_call: TRBV5-6
d_call: -
j_call: TRBJ2-7
clone_size: -
cdr3_aa: CASSWGFGQVAGEQYF
cdr3_nt: TGTGCCAGCAGCTGGGGATTCGGACAGGTCGCGGGGGAGCAGTACTTC

v_call: TRBV30
d_call: -
j_call: TRBJ2-2
clone_size: few
cdr3_aa: CAWSDRSAGELFF
cdr3_nt: TGTGCCTGGAGTGACAGGTCGGCCGGGGAGCTGTTTTTT

v_call: TRBV7-2
d_call: -
j_call: TRBJ1-2
clone_size: -
cdr3_aa: CASSFRTGPLNGYTF
cdr3_nt: TGTGCCAGCAGCTTTCGAACAGGCCCTCTGAATGGCTACACCTTC

v_call: TRBV6-5
d_call: -
j_call: TRBJ1-4
clone_size: -
cdr3_aa: CASIGGAGEKLFF
cdr3_nt: TGTGCCAGCATCGGGGGAGCGGGTGAAAAACTGTTTTTT

v_call: TRBV5-6
d_call: -
j_call: TRBJ1-2
clone_size: few
cdr3_aa: CASSLGHTERQGYGYTF
cdr3_nt: TGTGCCAGCAGCTTGGGACATACAGAAAGGCAAGGCTATGGCTACACCTTC

v_call: TRBV21-1
d_call: -
j_call: TRBJ1-2
clone_size: once
cdr3_aa: CASSKHYDRERVLSGYTF
cdr3_nt: TGTGCCAGCAGCAAACACTATGACAGGGAGAGAGTTTTATCTGGCTACACCTTC

v_call: TRBV6-5
d_call: -
j_call: TRBJ2-3
clone_size: -
cdr3_aa: CASSYGGAWTDTQYF
cdr3_nt: TGTGCCAGCAGTTACGGCGGGGCCTGGACAGATACGCAGTATTTT

v_call: TRBV7-9
d_call: -
j_call: TRBJ1-1
clone_size: -
cdr3_aa: CASSLEGGNTEAFF
cdr3_nt: TGTGCCAGCAGCTTGGAAGGGGGGAACACTGAAGCTTTCTTT

v_call: TRBV3-1/TRBV3-2
d_call: -
j_call: TRBJ2-1
clone_size: once
cdr3_aa: CASSQDQRRGPYNEQFF
cdr3_nt: TGTGCCAGCAGCCAGGACCAGCGGAGGGGGCCCTACAATGAGCAGTTCTTC

v_call: TRBV28
d_call: TRBD1
j_call: TRBJ2-7
clone_size: -
cdr3_aa: CASSSGGIIYEQYF
cdr3_nt: TGTGCCAGCAGTTCAGGGGGCATTATCTACGAGCAGTACTTC

v_call: TRBV18
d_call: -
j_call: TRBJ2-1
clone_size: -
cdr3_aa: CASSPTLGMQGQFF
cdr3_nt: TGTGCCAGCTCACCGACCTTGGGCATGCAGGGGCAGTTCTTC

v_call: TRBV30
d_call: -
j_call: TRBJ1-5
clone_size: -
cdr3_aa: CAWSGRIFSNQPQHF
cdr3_nt: TGTGCCTGGAGTGGTCGTATCTTTAGCAATCAGCCCCAGCATTTT

v_call: TRBV18
d_call: -
j_call: TRBJ1-4
clone_size: -
cdr3_aa: CASSPVGLAGEKLFF
cdr3_nt: TGTGCCAGCTCACCAGTCGGGTTGGCCGGTGAAAAACTGTTTTTT

v_call: TRBV15
d_call: TRBD1
j_call: TRBJ1-4
clone_size: -
cdr3_aa: CATSRTGGADEKLFF
cdr3_nt: TGTGCCACCAGCAGGACAGGGGGCGCGGATGAAAAACTGTTTTTT

v_call: TRBV6-5
d_call: TRBD1
j_call: TRBJ1-1
clone_size: few
cdr3_aa: CASILQGGTEAFF
cdr3_nt: TGTGCCAGCATCTTGCAGGGGGGCACTGAAGCTTTCTTT

v_call: TRBV20-1
d_call: -
j_call: TRBJ2-7
clone_size: -
cdr3_aa: CSARDGAPEYF
cdr3_nt: TGCAGTGCTAGAGATGGAGCTCCTGAGTACTTC

v_call: TRBV11-1
d_call: TRBD1
j_call: TRBJ2-7
clone_size: few
cdr3_aa: CASSGGTGDVYEQYF
cdr3_nt: TGTGCCAGCAGCGGGGGGACAGGGGACGTTTACGAGCAGTACTTC

v_call: TRBV10-3
d_call: -
j_call: TRBJ1-2
clone_size: -
cdr3_aa: CAISEEGNYGYTF
cdr3_nt: TGTGCCATCAGTGAAGAGGGAAACTATGGCTACACCTTC

v_call: TRBV28
d_call: -
j_call: TRBJ1-2
clone_size: -
cdr3_aa: CASSLGGGPFYGYTF
cdr3_nt: TGTGCCAGCAGTTTGGGGGGGGGCCCTTTCTATGGCTACACCTTC

v_call: TRBV27
d_call: -
j_call: TRBJ1-1
clone_size: -
cdr3_aa: CASSLPGENTEAFF
cdr3_nt: TGTGCCAGCAGTTTGCCAGGGGAAAACACTGAAGCTTTCTTT

v_call: TRBV15
d_call: TRBD1
j_call: TRBJ2-7
clone_size: once
cdr3_aa: CATSRDRKTGGGEQYF
cdr3_nt: TGTGCCACCAGCAGAGATCGGAAGACAGGGGGCGGCGAGCAGTACTTC

v_call: TRBV11-2
d_call: -
j_call: TRBJ1-5
clone_size: -
cdr3_aa: CASSLGSPGQPQHF
cdr3_nt: TGTGCCAGCAGCTTAGGCAGTCCCGGGCAGCCCCAGCATTTT